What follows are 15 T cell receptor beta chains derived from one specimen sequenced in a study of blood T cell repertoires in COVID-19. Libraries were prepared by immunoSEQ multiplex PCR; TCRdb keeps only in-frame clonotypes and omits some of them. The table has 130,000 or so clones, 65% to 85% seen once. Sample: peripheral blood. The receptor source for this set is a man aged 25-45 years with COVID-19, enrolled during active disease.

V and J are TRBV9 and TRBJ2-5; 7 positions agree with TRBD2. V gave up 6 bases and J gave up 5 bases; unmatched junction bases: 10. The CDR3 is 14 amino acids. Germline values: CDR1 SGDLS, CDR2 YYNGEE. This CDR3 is CASTRGVTAETQYF. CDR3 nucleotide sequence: TGTGCCAGCACCCGGGGGGTTACGGCGGAGACCCAGTACTTC.

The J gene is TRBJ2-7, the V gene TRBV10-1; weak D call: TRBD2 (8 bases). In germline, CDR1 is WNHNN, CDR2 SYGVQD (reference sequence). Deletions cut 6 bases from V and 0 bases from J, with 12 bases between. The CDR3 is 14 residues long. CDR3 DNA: TGCGCCAGCAGCGGGAGGGGGCTCTCCTACGAGCAGTACTTC. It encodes CASSGRGLSYEQYF.

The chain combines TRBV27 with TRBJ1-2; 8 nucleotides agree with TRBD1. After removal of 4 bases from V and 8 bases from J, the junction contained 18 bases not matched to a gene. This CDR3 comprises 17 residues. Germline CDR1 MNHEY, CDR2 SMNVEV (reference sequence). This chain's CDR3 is CASSSPRGAGGVYGYTF. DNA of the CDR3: TGTGCCAGCAGTTCACCCCGCGGGGCAGGGGGCGTTTACGGCTACACCTTC.

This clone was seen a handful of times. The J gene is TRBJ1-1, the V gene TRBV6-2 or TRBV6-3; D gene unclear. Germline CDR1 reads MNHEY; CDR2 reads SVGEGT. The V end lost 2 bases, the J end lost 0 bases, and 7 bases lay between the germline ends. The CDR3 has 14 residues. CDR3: CASSYQVMNTEAFF. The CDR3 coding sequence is TGTGCCAGCAGTTACCAGGTTATGAACACTGAAGCTTTCTTT.

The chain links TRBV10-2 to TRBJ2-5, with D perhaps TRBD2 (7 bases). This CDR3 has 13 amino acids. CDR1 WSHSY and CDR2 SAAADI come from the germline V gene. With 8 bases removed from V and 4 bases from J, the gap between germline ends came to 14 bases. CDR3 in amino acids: CASGSRGGETQYF. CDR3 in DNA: TGCGCCAGCGGATCTAGGGGGGGAGAGACCCAGTACTTC.

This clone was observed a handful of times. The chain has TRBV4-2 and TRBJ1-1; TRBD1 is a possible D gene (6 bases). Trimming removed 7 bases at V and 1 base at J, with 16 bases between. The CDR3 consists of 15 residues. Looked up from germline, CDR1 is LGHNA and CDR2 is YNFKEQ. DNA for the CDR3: TGTGCCAGCAACCAGGGAGGGGGAAGGAACACTGAAGCTTTCTTT. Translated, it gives CASNQGGGRNTEAFF.

CDR3 bases: TGTGCCAGCAGCCAAGGTTACAGTTCCGAGACCCAGTACTTC. The encoded protein is CASSQGYSSETQYF. The V call is TRBV14, the J call TRBJ2-5; D gene uncertain. Germline V gives CDR1 SGHDN, CDR2 FVKESK. The ends were cut back, 1 base at V and 5 bases at J, with 11 bases in the middle. The CDR3 loop spans 14 amino acids.

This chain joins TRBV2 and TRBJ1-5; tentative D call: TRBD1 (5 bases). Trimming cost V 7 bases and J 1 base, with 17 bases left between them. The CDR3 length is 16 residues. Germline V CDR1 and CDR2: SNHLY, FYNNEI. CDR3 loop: CASNPGARGSNQPQHF. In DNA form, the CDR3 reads TGTGCCAGCAACCCGGGCGCTCGGGGGAGCAATCAGCCCCAGCATTTT. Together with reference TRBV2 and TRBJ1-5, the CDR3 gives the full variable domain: EPEVTQTPSHQVTQMGQEVILRCVPISNHLYFYWYRQILGQKVEFLVSFYNNEISEKSEIFDDQFSVERPDGSNFTLKIRSTKLEDSAMYFCASNPGARGSNQPQHFGDGTRLSIL.

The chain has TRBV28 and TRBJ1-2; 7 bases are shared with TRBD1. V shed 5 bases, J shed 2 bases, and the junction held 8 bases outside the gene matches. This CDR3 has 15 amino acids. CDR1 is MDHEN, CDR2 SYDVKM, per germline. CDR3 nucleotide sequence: TGTGCCAGCAGTACCCTACAGGGGAGGAACTATGGCTACACCTTC. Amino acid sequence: CASSTLQGRNYGYTF.

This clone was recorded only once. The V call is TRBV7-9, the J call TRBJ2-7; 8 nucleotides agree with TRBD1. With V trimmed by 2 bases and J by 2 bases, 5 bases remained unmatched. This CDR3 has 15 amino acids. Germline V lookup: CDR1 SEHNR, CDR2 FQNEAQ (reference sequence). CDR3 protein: CASSLTRTGPYEQYF. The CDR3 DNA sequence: TGTGCCAGCAGCTTAACCCGGACAGGGCCCTACGAGCAGTACTTC.

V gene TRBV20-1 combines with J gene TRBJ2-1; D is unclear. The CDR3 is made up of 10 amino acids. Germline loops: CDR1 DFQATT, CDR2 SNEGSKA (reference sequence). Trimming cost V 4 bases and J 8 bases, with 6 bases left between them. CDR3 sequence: CSAIVYEQFF. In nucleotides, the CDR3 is TGCAGTGCTATAGTCTATGAGCAGTTCTTC.

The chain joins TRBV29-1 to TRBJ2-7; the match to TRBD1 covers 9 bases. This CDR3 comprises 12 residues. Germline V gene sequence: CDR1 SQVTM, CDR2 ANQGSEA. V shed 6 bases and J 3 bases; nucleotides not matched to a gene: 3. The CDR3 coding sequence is TGCAGCGTCGGACAGGGGTACTACGAGCAGTACTTC. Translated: CSVGQGYYEQYF.

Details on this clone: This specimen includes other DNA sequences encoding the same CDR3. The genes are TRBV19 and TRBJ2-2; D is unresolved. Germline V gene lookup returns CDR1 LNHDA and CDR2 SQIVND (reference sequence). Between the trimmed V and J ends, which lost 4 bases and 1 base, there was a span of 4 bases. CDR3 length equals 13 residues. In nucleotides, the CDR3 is TGTGCCAGTAGTACAGGGAACACCGGGGAGCTGTTTTTT. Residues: CASSTGNTGELFF. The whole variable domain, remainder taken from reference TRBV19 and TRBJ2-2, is DGGITQSPKYLFRKEGQNVTLSCEQNLNHDAMYWYRQDPGQGLRLIYYSQIVNDFQKGDIAEGYSVSREKKESFPLTVTSAQKNPTAFYLCASSTGNTGELFFGEGSRLTVL.

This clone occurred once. CDR3 region: CASSSRGPRYGYTF. The CDR3 bases are TGTGCCAGCAGCTCTAGGGGGCCTAGGTATGGCTACACCTTC. This chain links TRBV7-2 with TRBJ1-2; 7 nucleotides line up with TRBD1. The CDR3 spans 14 residues. Per germline, CDR1 SGHTA and CDR2 FQGNSA. The trim removed 4 bases at V and 5 bases at J, leaving 7 bases unmatched.

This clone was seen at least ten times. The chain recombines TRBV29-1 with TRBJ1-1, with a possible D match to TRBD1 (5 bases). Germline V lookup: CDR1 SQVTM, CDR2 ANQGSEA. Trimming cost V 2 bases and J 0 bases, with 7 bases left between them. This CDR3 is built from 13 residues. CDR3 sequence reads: CSVERQLNTEAFF. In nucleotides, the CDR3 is TGCAGCGTTGAAAGACAGTTGAACACTGAAGCTTTCTTT. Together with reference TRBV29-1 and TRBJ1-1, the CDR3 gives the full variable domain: SAVISQKPSRDICQRGTSLTIQCQVDSQVTMMFWYRQQPGQSLTLIATANQGSEATYESGFVIDKFPISRPNLTFSTLTVSNMSPEDSSIYLCSVERQLNTEAFFGQGTRLTVV.